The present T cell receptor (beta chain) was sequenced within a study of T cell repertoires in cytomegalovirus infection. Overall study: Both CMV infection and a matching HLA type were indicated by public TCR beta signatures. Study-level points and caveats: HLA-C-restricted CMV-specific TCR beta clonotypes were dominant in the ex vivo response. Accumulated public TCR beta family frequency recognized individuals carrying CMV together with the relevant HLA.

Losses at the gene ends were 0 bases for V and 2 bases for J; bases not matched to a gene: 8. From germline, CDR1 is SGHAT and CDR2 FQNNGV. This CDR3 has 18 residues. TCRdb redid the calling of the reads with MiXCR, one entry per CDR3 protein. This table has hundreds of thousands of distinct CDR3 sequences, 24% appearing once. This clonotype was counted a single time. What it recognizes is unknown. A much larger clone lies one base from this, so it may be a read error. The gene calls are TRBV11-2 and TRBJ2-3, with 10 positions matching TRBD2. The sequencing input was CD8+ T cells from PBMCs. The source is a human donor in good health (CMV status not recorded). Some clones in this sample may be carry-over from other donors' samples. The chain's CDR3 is CASSLELAGDAFTDTQYF. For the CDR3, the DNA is TGTGCCAGCAGCTTAGAGCTAGCGGGAGACGCCTTCACAGATACGCAGTATTTT.